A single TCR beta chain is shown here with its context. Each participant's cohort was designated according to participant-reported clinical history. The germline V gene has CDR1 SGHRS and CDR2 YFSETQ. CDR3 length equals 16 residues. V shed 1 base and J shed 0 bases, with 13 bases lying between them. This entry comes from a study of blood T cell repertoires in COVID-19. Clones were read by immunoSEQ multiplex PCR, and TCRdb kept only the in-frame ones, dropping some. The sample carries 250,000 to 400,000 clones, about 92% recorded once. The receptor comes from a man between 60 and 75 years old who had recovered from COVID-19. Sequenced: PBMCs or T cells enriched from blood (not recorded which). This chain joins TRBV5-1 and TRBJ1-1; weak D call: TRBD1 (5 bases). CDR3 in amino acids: CASSLTIQAVNTEAFF. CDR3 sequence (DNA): TGCGCCAGCAGCTTGACGATACAGGCAGTGAACACTGAAGCTTTCTTT.